This T cell receptor (beta chain) emerged from a study of vaccination effects on CD4 cells after COVID-19. Overall study findings and caveats: Late in the post-vaccination period, infection-induced and vaccine-induced clones underwent marked clonal contraction.

V lost 7 bases to trimming and J lost 1 base, with 7 bases between them. The length of the CDR3 is 11 residues. The germline CDR1 and CDR2 sequences are DFQATT and SNEGSKA (reference sequence). Concerning this clone: Its antigen is unidentified.

The table came from immunoSEQ multiplex PCR; TCRdb's copy has only in-frame clones and leaves some out. Of 30,000 to 45,000 clones listed, approximately 84% are singletons. Ahead of sequencing, the ViraFEST assay grew antigen-specific CD4+ T cells using viral peptide pools. The authors isolated CD4+ T cells after around 9 days of culture. Two-dose vaccination with either BNT162b2 or mRNA-1273 was given to the participants. Recipients of the vaccine had no prior SARS-CoV-2 infection and negative nucleocapsid antibodies. After approximately 2 million PBMC were placed in each well, they were cultured with about 10 IU/ml IL-2 and about 10 ug/ml peptides. IL-2 medium supplanted half the medium on days 3 and 7.

The starting material was CD4+ T cells from PBMCs cultured with HCoV-NL63 spike peptides, obtained after COVID-19 vaccination. The genes are TRBV20-1 and TRBJ2-5; D not certain. The receptor was derived from a human donor who received a COVID-19 vaccine. Some clones in this sample may be carry-over from other donors' samples. The CDR3 reads CSVVRQETQYF. The CDR3 DNA sequence: TGCAGTGTTGTGCGCCAAGAGACCCAGTACTTC.